Shown below are 20 T cell receptor beta chains from a single sample sequenced in a study of cytomegalovirus exposure and HLA in healthy donors. Primers for the PCR totalled 60 Vbeta and 13 Jbeta. Method: immunoSEQ multiplex PCR; TCRdb's copy keeps in-frame clones and lacks some. The sample yields approximately 190,000 clones, around 78% seen once. The sample comprised PBMCs. The receptors were sampled from a woman aged 25 to 39 in good health and CMV-seropositive.

The CDR3 region has the DNA TGTGCCATCCAGACTAGCGGGATGAACAATGAGCAGTTCTTC. Translated: CAIQTSGMNNEQFF. V usage is TRBV10-3 and J usage is TRBJ2-1; 11 bases line up with TRBD2. After removal of 8 bases from V and 5 bases from J, the junction contained 5 bases not matched to a gene. The CDR3 loop spans 14 amino acids. CDR1 and CDR2 from the germline V gene are ENHRY and SYGVKD.

The chain is built from TRBV4-1 and TRBJ1-6; D gene ambiguous. Trimming took 4 bases from V and 1 from J, leaving 8 bases between them. CDR3 size: 15 residues. Germline V lookup: CDR1 MGHRA, CDR2 YSYEKL. For the CDR3, the DNA is TGCGCCAGCAGCCTTAGCACATCCTATAATTCACCCCTCCACTTT. Amino acid sequence: CASSLSTSYNSPLHF.

The chain joins TRBV5-1 to TRBJ2-2, with TRBD2 as a possible D gene (5 bases). Per the germline V gene, CDR1 is SGHRS and CDR2 is YFSETQ. This CDR3 is built from 16 residues. Trimming removed 0 bases at V and 5 bases at J, with 14 bases between. The CDR3 DNA is TGCGCCAGCAGCTTGGCCGCGAGGGTGGCTACCGGGGAGCTGTTTTTT. This encodes CASSLAARVATGELFF.

This chain connects TRBV7-9 to TRBJ1-2; 8 bases line up with TRBD1. Unmatched junction bases numbered 2, after V lost 1 base and J lost 1 base. This CDR3 comprises 15 residues. Germline CDR1 is SEHNR and CDR2 is FQNEAQ (reference sequence). CDR3 region: CASSLGTGFNYGYTF. CDR3 coding DNA: TGTGCCAGCAGCTTAGGGACAGGGTTTAACTATGGCTACACCTTC. Filled out from reference TRBV7-9 and TRBJ1-2, the complete variable domain reads DTGVSQNPRHKITKRGQNVTFRCDPISEHNRLYWYRQTLGQGPEFLTYFQNEAQLEKSRLLSDRFSAERPKGSFSTLEIQRTEQGDSAMYLCASSLGTGFNYGYTFGSGTRLTVV.

This rearrangement joins TRBV11-2 to TRBJ2-7, with TRBD2 as a possible D gene (7 bases). V was pared by 3 bases and J by 0 bases, with 21 bases between. In germline, CDR1 is SGHAT, CDR2 FQNNGV. The CDR3 is 18 amino acids. The CDR3 reads CASSLGGGDRDFSYEQYF. For the CDR3, the DNA is TGTGCCAGCAGCTTGGGGGGGGGCGATCGGGACTTCTCCTACGAGCAGTACTTC.

On this clone: Other DNA sequences in the same sample also yield this CDR3. The rearrangement links TRBV2 to TRBJ1-4; D possibly corresponds to TRBD1 (5 bases). Trimming took 6 bases from V and 0 from J, leaving 8 bases between them. Germline CDR1 and CDR2: SNHLY and FYNNEI. CDR3 length: 14 residues. The CDR3 DNA reads as TGTGCCAGCAGGGAGGGGTCAACTAATGAAAAACTGTTTTTT. Its translation is CASREGSTNEKLFF.

This clone appeared once. The J gene is TRBJ1-1, the V gene TRBV19, with TRBD1 as a possible D gene (5 bases). The CDR3 is 16 residues long. The V end was cut by 7 bases, the J end by 2 bases, with 20 bases between. Germline assignment: CDR1 LNHDA and CDR2 SQIVND (reference sequence). The CDR3 coding sequence is TGTGCCAGTAACCGGCGCGGGGGAGCATTCAACACTGAAGCTTTCTTT. This gives the protein CASNRRGGAFNTEAFF.

The genes are TRBV6-1 and TRBJ2-5; 7 nucleotides line up with TRBD2. V was clipped by 6 bases and J by 1 base; unmatched bases: 8. Germline assignment: CDR1 MNHNS and CDR2 SASEGT. This CDR3 has 15 amino acids. CDR3 in DNA: TGTGCCAGCAGGCTAGCGGTAGTAATCCAAGAGACCCAGTACTTC. Translation gives CASRLAVVIQETQYF.

V is TRBV5-1 and J is TRBJ1-2, with D hard to call. V was cut by 1 base and J by 4 bases, with 8 bases left in between. This CDR3 has 13 amino acids. Looked up from germline, CDR1 is SGHRS and CDR2 is YFSETQ. Here the CDR3 DNA reads TGCGCCAGCAGCTTGCGGGAGGGCTATGGCTACACCTTC. This encodes CASSLREGYGYTF. Together with reference TRBV5-1 and TRBJ1-2, the CDR3 gives the full variable domain: KAGVTQTPRYLIKTRGQQVTLSCSPISGHRSVSWYQQTPGQGLQFLFEYFSETQRNKGNFPGRFSGRQFSNSRSEMNVSTLELGDSALYLCASSLREGYGYTFGSGTRLTVV.

The rearrangement links TRBV5-6 to TRBJ2-3; D may be TRBD1 (7 bases). Germline V lookup: CDR1 SGHDT, CDR2 YYEEEE. Trimming pared 0 bases from V and 8 bases from J, leaving 16 bases between. The CDR3 loop spans 15 amino acids. The chain's CDR3 is CASSLVRGAPGTQYF. CDR3 nucleotide sequence: TGTGCCAGCAGCTTGGTCAGGGGGGCCCCAGGTACGCAGTATTTT.

This clone was observed once. The rearrangement links TRBV15 to TRBJ2-7; D is unclear. Trimming removed 0 bases from V and 2 bases from J, with 14 bases in between. The CDR3 has 16 amino acids. The germline V gene has CDR1 LNHNV and CDR2 YYDKDF (reference sequence). CDR3 protein: CATSRDISRSTYEQYF. The DNA for the CDR3 is TGTGCCACCAGCAGAGACATCTCGAGAAGCACCTACGAGCAGTACTTC.

The J gene is TRBJ2-7, the V gene TRBV6-1; D unresolved. Germline CDR1 is MNHNS and CDR2 is SASEGT. This CDR3 has 11 residues. The V gene lost 0 bases and the J gene lost 7 bases, with 4 bases spanning the gap. CDR3 sequence: CASSEAYEQYF. The CDR3 DNA sequence: TGTGCCAGCAGTGAAGCTTATGAGCAGTACTTC.

The rearrangement links TRBV7-9 to TRBJ1-3; 7 nucleotides line up with TRBD1. The CDR3 consists of 17 residues. Germline loops: CDR1 SEHNR, CDR2 FQNEAQ (reference sequence). Losses at the gene ends were 5 bases for V and 0 bases for J; bases not matched to a gene: 10. The CDR3 DNA reads as TGTGCCAGCAGCCGACCCTCGGGACAGCGCTCTGGAAACACCATATATTTT. Its protein product is CASSRPSGQRSGNTIYF.

This rearrangement joins TRBV7-3 to TRBJ2-5; 12 positions match TRBD1. Germline-derived CDR1 and CDR2 are SGHTA and FQGTGA. J was trimmed by 4 bases and V by 2 bases; bases with no gene match: 5. The CDR3 spans 16 residues. The CDR3 DNA is TGTGCCAGCAGCTTATCCGGGACAGGGGGCACAGAGACCCAGTACTTC. Its protein is CASSLSGTGGTETQYF.

V usage is TRBV4-2 and J usage is TRBJ1-5, with D tentatively TRBD1 (6 bases). The CDR3 runs to 15 residues. The germline gives CDR1 LGHNA, CDR2 YNFKEQ. V dropped 3 bases and J dropped 0 bases, with 9 bases sitting between them. The CDR3 reads CASSQTGYSNQPQHF. DNA of the CDR3: TGTGCCAGCAGCCAGACAGGTTATAGCAATCAGCCCCAGCATTTT.

The V gene is TRBV29-1, the J gene TRBJ2-1; 9 positions match TRBD2. Germline V gene lookup returns CDR1 SQVTM and CDR2 ANQGSEA. Germline trimming cut 6 bases from V and 5 bases from J; bases unmatched to any gene: 8. The CDR3 covers 14 residues. CDR3 in DNA: TGCAGCGTGCCTATTCTAGCGGGAAACAATGAGCAGTTCTTC. This gives the protein CSVPILAGNNEQFF.

The rearrangement uses TRBV5-1 and TRBJ2-3; 10 bases agree with TRBD2. The CDR3 is 14 residues long. The J segment lost 5 bases and the V segment lost 1 base, leaving 1 base of the junction unmatched. The germline gives CDR1 SGHRS, CDR2 YFSETQ. The CDR3: CASSLTSGVDTQYF. Here the CDR3 DNA reads TGCGCCAGCAGCTTGACTAGCGGGGTAGATACGCAGTATTTT.

The genes are TRBV29-1 and TRBJ2-7; the D is unclear. CDR1 and CDR2 (germline): SQVTM, ANQGSEA. V was trimmed by 6 bases and J by 0 bases, leaving 6 bases between them. The CDR3 runs to 11 residues. CDR3 sequence: CSVIGSYEQYF. The CDR3, as DNA: TGCAGCGTCATCGGCTCCTACGAGCAGTACTTC.

V and J are TRBV30 and TRBJ1-2, with D perhaps TRBD1 (5 bases). V lost 5 bases to trimming and J lost 4 bases, with 14 bases between them. The CDR3 covers 13 residues. Germline V CDR1 and CDR2: GTSNPN, SVGIG (reference sequence). DNA of the CDR3: TGTGCCTGGGATGGAGGGGAGGGCTATGGCTACACCTTC. Residues: CAWDGGEGYGYTF.

The chain links TRBV6-5 to TRBJ1-1; D gene uncertain. Germline V CDR1 and CDR2: MNHEY, SVGAGI. Trimming pared 7 bases from V and 0 bases from J, leaving 9 bases between. CDR3 size: 13 residues. For the CDR3, the DNA is TGTGCCAGCAAATCCGTATTGAACACTGAAGCTTTCTTT. This codes for CASKSVLNTEAFF.